The clone carrying this TCR beta chain turned up a few times. Its cognate antigen is unknown. This sample stems from a study of beta chain features in type 1 diabetes. The CDR3 covers 16 residues. V trimming: 5 bases; J trimming: 2 bases; junction bases outside the gene matches: 7. From germline, CDR1 is LNHNV and CDR2 YYDKDF (reference sequence). Reverse transcribing all isolated RNA meant expressed TCRB transcripts were sequenced. The study sequenced naive, central memory and regulatory T cell samples to an average of roughly 3.4 million reads. The assay was immunoSEQ multiplex PCR, and TCRdb's table has in-frame clones only and misses some. The repertoire holds more than 150,000 clones, with about an eighth as singletons. General study points: All four CD4+ subsets from Type 1 diabetes patients carried moderately but significantly shorter TCRB CDR3s.

The clonotype was recovered from a woman between 18 and 29 years old in good health. J is TRBJ2-3 and V is TRBV15, with 10 bases lining up with TRBD2. The material sequenced was central memory CD4+ T cells from blood. Written as DNA, the CDR3 is TGTGCCACCAGCCGGGGACTAGCGACCTTCACAGATACGCAGTATTTT. Translation: CATSRGLATFTDTQYF.